What follows describes a single TCR beta chain. The target antigen is unknown. Germline V gene data show CDR1 as MNHEY and CDR2 as SVGAGI. V trimming: 1 base; J trimming: 14 bases; junction bases outside the gene matches: 7. CDR3 size: 13 residues. These data belong to a study of siplizumab effects on memory and regulatory T cells. Regarding the study as a whole: Assignment to unstimulated subsets succeeded for only a minor fraction of the alloreactive clones. Alloreactive sequences tracing back to unstimulated CD4+ memory cells were significantly reduced by siplizumab.

In each sample, some 9.6 x 10^4 TCR templates were assayed. Using immunoSEQ multiplex PCR, the repertoire was profiled, and TCRdb retains in-frame clones only, with some absent. The data show approximately 100,000 clones, 92% seen once. The sample taken for sequencing was Tregs sorted from blood. The receptor was isolated from a human donor in good health. The chain carries TRBV6-5 and TRBJ1-4; 7 bases are shared with TRBD1. The CDR3 coding sequence is TGTGCCAGCAGTTACTTGGTATCGGGACAGCTGTTTTTT. Protein product: CASSYLVSGQLFF.